This T cell receptor (beta chain) was captured by sequencing in a study of blood T cell repertoires in COVID-19. Study-wide background: Spain, Italy and the United States supplied samples that represented acute and convalescent COVID-19. From T cells, B-cell-depleted T cells, or PBMCs came the material, which was cDNA or gDNA.

Under the authors' procedure: The authors estimated nucleated cell counts from reference gene primer amplification. Only in-frame clones appear in the TCRdb table, and some are missing; sequencing was by immunoSEQ multiplex PCR. That table gives V, J and clone size, and the DNA gave D and trimming. This table has 43,000 or so clones, over 80% appearing once. Germline CDR1 is LNHDA and CDR2 is SQIVND (reference sequence). With 0 bases removed from V and 9 bases from J, the gap between germline ends came to 9 bases. The CDR3 consists of 13 residues. The sequence was obtained from a man between 60 and 75 years old with active COVID-19. This sequence joins TRBV19 and TRBJ2-1; D is uncertain. The sequenced material came from peripheral blood. CDR3 sequence: CASSIDRSSEQFF. For the CDR3, the DNA is TGTGCCAGTAGTATAGATCGGAGTAGTGAGCAGTTCTTC. Using reference TRBV19 and TRBJ2-1 for the parts outside the CDR3, the full variable domain is DGGITQSPKYLFRKEGQNVTLSCEQNLNHDAMYWYRQDPGQGLRLIYYSQIVNDFQKGDIAEGYSVSREKKESFPLTVTSAQKNPTAFYLCASSIDRSSEQFFGPGTRLTVL.